This T cell receptor (beta chain) was sequenced during a study of T-cell memory formation after mild COVID-19 (dated by TCRdb to 2020 to 2022). Some background on the complete study: TCR sequence clusters from the two donors were found to be largely donor specific. T-cell clones expanding and contracting after mild COVID-19 in two donors were tracked by longitudinal TCRalpha and TCRbeta repertoire sequencing. The cohort comprised two young, previously healthy adult volunteers, one female and one male. General study outcomes and caveats: Some responding clones were detected in pre-infection memory, which suggested that pre-existing cross-reactive memory T cells had joined the SARS-CoV-2 response. From day 15 to 85, contracting clones showed balanced CD4/CD8 phenotypes, whereas a second wave of clones that expanded from day 15 to 37 leaned towards CD4+. Whether the second-wave clones peaking on day 37 were SARS-CoV-2 specific was not confirmed. Only a couple of mild cases were covered in the study, and larger cohorts including severe cases with pre-infection samples were considered necessary. Contracting CD4+ clones appeared mostly in the CM and EM memory subsets, whereas CD8+ clones were enriched in EMRA.

Instrument on record: Illumina NovaSeq 6000. cDNA libraries for TCRalpha and TCRbeta were prepared by 5'RACE using constant-segment primers, with sample barcodes and unique molecular identifiers added. RNA was extracted from every sample with Trizol reagent. Libraries were amplified in two PCR steps, with a second sample barcode and Illumina TruSeq adapters added in the second step. Sequencing of libraries was performed on an Illumina NovaSeq with 2 x 150 bp paired-end reads. The authors' analysis ran thus. Demultiplexing of reads and collapsing into UMI-guided consensus sequences were performed with migec v1.2.7. Using mixcr v2.1.11, the UMI consensuses were aligned to TRA and TRB V and J templates and assembled into clonotypes. Expanded or contracted clonotypes were those called significant by both edgeR and NoisET, with noise models trained on biological replicates. For edgeR calls, the cutoffs were a false discovery rate-adjusted p below 0.01 and a log2 fold-change threshold of 1. As an exploratory analysis of dynamics, PCA with hierarchical clustering was applied to max-normalized trajectories of the 1000 most abundant clonotypes. Separately sequenced CD4+ and CD8+ repertoires were used to assign the CD4 or CD8 phenotype of responding clones. TCRdb reran the public reads through fastp at Q25 and MiXCR, keeping productive beta chains. Under each unique CDR3 protein, matching rows form one entry showing the most common genes and DNA. The authors' filters were not applied to this entry. In all, the sample holds approximately 480,000 distinct CDR3 sequences, and 15% to 20% of those were seen once. In total, the top ten clones hold about 12% of the sample.

V ends up 4 bases short and J 5 bases short, with an unmatched junction base count of 5. Including the terminal cysteine and phenylalanine, the CDR3 comprises 13 residues. The CDR3 DNA has 39 bases and is translated from base 1. Via the germline V gene, CDR1 is SGHVS and CDR2 FNYEAQ. PBMCs were isolated by Ficoll-Paque density gradient centrifugation. This clonotype was counted between two and nine times. The target of this receptor is not known. No much larger clonotype is one base removed from it; base qualities were not supplied. Material for sequencing was PBMCs or a T cell subset sorted from them (not recorded which). The chain is assembled from TRBV7-6 and TRBJ2-7; 7 junctional bases match TRBD1. This TCR was sampled from an adult woman who had mild COVID-19 (a few samples of this study predate the infection). The sample titles of this study are shuffled in the database, so cell type and time point are left out; the donor was told from shared clones. The nucleotides read TGTGCCAGCAGCTCCCACAGGGGAAACGAGCAGTACTTC. This gives the protein CASSSHRGNEQYF. With the rest looked up from the reference TRBV7-6 and TRBJ2-7 genes rather than sequenced, the full variable domain is GAGVSQSPRYKVTKRGQDVALRCDPISGHVSLYWYRQALGQGPEFLTYFNYEAQQDKSGLPNDRFSAERPEGSISTLTIQRTEQRDSAMYRCASSSHRGNEQYFGPGTRLTVT.